This section outlines one T cell receptor (beta chain) sequence together with its context. Donors were healthy Caucasian individuals from Russia aged about 6 to 100. The data belong to a study of blood T cells in healthy people across ages. Through a sample-barcoded 5' primer and a J-beta primer mix, a second PCR was run for about 7 to 12 cycles. TCRdb itself ran the 5' RACE reads through MiXCR, one entry per CDR3 protein. The sample records about 940,000 distinct CDR3 sequences, 40% to 60% being singletons. Germline CDR1 SEHNR, CDR2 FQNEAQ (reference sequence). There are 15 residues in the CDR3. V lost 4 bases and J lost 7; bases outside the gene matches: 10.

The sequence derives from a man aged 30-40 years in good health. The sequencing sample was made of blood. V is TRBV7-9 and J is TRBJ1-5; 7 bases agree with TRBD1. The CDR3 nucleotides are TGTGCCAGCAGCTCCGGACAGGAGGTAGGCCAGCCCCAGCATTTT. This gives the protein CASSSGQEVGQPQHF.